This T cell receptor (beta chain) was identified in a study of human T cells and chemical hapten exposure. Per germline, CDR1 SGHRS and CDR2 YFSETQ. CDR3 size: 14 residues. J gave up 4 bases and V 3 bases, and 5 bases lay outside the gene matches. Specified time point: healthy volunteer bleed at 2 weeks. Unseparated into fractions, whole blood served as the source from which total RNA was extracted. TCRdb re-called the RACE reads through MiXCR, storing one row per CDR3 protein. The sample lists 100,000 to 150,000 distinct CDR3 sequences, roughly 9% occurring once. The J gene is TRBJ1-1, the V gene TRBV5-1; 8 bases match TRBD1. What was sequenced was whole blood. The TCR originated in a male donor in good health. Some clones in this sample may be carry-over from other donors' samples. The CDR3 bases are TGCGCCAGCAGCTGGTTACAGGGGGGCACTGAAGCTTTCTTT. This sequence encodes CASSWLQGGTEAFF.